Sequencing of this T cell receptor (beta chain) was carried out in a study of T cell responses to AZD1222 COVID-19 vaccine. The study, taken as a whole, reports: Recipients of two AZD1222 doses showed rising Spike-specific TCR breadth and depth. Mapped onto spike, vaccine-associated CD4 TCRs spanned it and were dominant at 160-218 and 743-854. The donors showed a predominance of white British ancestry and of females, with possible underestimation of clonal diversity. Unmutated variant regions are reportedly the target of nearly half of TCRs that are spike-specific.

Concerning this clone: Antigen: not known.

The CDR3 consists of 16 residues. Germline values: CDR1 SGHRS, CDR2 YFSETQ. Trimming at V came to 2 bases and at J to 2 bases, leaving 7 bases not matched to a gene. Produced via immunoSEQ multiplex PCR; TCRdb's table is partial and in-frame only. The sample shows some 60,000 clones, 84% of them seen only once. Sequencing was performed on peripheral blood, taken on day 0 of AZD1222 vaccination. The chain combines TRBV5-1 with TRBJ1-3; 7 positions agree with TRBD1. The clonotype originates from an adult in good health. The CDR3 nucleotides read TGCGCCAGCAGCTTACAGGGGATTGGACCTGGAAACACCATATATTTT. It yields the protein CASSLQGIGPGNTIYF.